The rows below give T cell receptor beta chains drawn from one sample of a study of blood T cell repertoires in COVID-19. TCRdb's copy holds only in-frame clones and misses some; the assay was immunoSEQ multiplex PCR. The table records about 230,000 clones, approximately 88% of them present only once. Sequencing was carried out using peripheral blood. The receptors stem from a man aged 35-49 years with acute or convalescent COVID-19. Both conserved end residues are part of each CDR3. Fields, in order: clone size, D gene, V gene, J gene, CDR3 DNA, CDR3 protein. A D gene is named only where the DNA matches it firmly. The size entry is marked missing in some rows and otherwise reads once, few, many or a size class.

-	-	TRBV5-8	TRBJ2-5	TGTGCCAGCAGCCTAGAGACAGGAGAAGAGACCCAGTACTTC	CASSLETGEETQYF
once	-	TRBV27	TRBJ1-5	TGTGCCAGCAGTTTATCGGGGGGTCAGCCCCAGCATTTT	CASSLSGGQPQHF
once	-	TRBV4-1	TRBJ2-1	TGCGCCAGCAGCCAAGATCTGACTAGGATTGAGCAGTTCTTC	CASSQDLTRIEQFF
-	-	TRBV3-1/TRBV3-2	TRBJ1-3	TGTGCCAGCAGCCGTAGGGGGACGGTTTCTGGAAACACCATATATTTT	CASSRRGTVSGNTIYF
once	TRBD2	TRBV7-6	TRBJ2-1	TGTGCCAGCAGCTTAGGACTAGCGGGAAGATACAATGAGCAGTTCTTC	CASSLGLAGRYNEQFF
-	TRBD1	TRBV7-9	TRBJ1-1	TGTGCCAGCAGCTTTGTTGTGGGGACAGGAGACACTGAAGCTTTCTTT	CASSFVVGTGDTEAFF
-	-	TRBV9	TRBJ1-3	TGTGCCAGCAGCGTCTCGGGCTCTGGAAACACCATATATTTT	CASSVSGSGNTIYF
-	-	TRBV5-5	TRBJ1-2	TGTGCCAGCAGCTTGGCCACACTTCCCTACAGGGGCTACACCTTC	CASSLATLPYRGYTF
-	-	TRBV6-1	TRBJ2-4	TGTGCCAGCAGTGAAGCAGGGAGGAACATTCAGTACTTC	CASSEAGRNIQYF
-	-	TRBV19	TRBJ2-7	TGTGCCAGTAGTAGAAGCAGGGACTACGAGCAGTACTTC	CASSRSRDYEQYF
-	-	TRBV30	TRBJ1-5	TGTGCCTGGAGTACCGGGGGGTCGTACAATCAGCCCCAGCATTTT	CAWSTGGSYNQPQHF
-	TRBD1	TRBV6-1	TRBJ1-2	TGTGCCAGCAGTGAAATAAGGACAGGGGAAGGCTACACCTTC	CASSEIRTGEGYTF
-	-	TRBV4-1	TRBJ1-1	TGCGCCAGCAGACTGGATAACAGGGAAGTCGGTGAAGCTTTCTTT	CASRLDNREVGEAFF
-	-	TRBV7-9	TRBJ2-3	TGTGCCAGCAGCTTTTTGGACGGGAGTCAAGATACGCAGTATTTT	CASSFLDGSQDTQYF
-	-	TRBV18	TRBJ1-2	TGTGCCAGCTCACCACTTGAAGCGGGGCCCAACTATGGCTACACCTTC	CASSPLEAGPNYGYTF
-	-	TRBV3-1/TRBV3-2	TRBJ2-7	TGTGCCAGCAGCTATTCCCAGGACTCCTACTACGAGCAGTACTTC	CASSYSQDSYYEQYF
-	-	TRBV5-1	TRBJ1-1	TGCGCCAGCAGCTTGCAGGGAAACACTGAAGCTTTCTTT	CASSLQGNTEAFF
-	-	TRBV7-2	TRBJ1-5	TGTGCCAGCAGCCCGTCCAGGGATCAGCCCCAGCATTTT	CASSPSRDQPQHF
-	-	TRBV6-5	TRBJ2-2	TGTGCCAGCAGCCCGCACCCGCGTGGCACCGGGGAGCTGTTTTTT	CASSPHPRGTGELFF
-	-	TRBV11-2	TRBJ2-1	TGTGCCAGCAGCTTACAGCGGGCATCTGAGCAGTTCTTC	CASSLQRASEQFF
-	TRBD1	TRBV28	TRBJ2-7	TGTGCCAGCAGTTCGGACAGGGAGATCCACGAGCAGTACTTC	CASSSDREIHEQYF
-	TRBD1	TRBV6-2/TRBV6-3	TRBJ2-7	TGTGCCAGCAGTACCTCCCGTGACAGGGGTGGCTACGAGCAGTACTTC	CASSTSRDRGGYEQYF
-	-	TRBV2	TRBJ2-1	TGTGCCAGCAGTGAACGGGAGTTCTACAATGAGCAGTTCTTC	CASSEREFYNEQFF
-	-	TRBV7-7	TRBJ1-3	TGTGCCAGCAGCTCGAACGGACATGCTGGAAACACCATATATTTT	CASSSNGHAGNTIYF
once	TRBD1	TRBV2	TRBJ1-2	TGTGCCAGCAGGGCCGGGACAGGGGGCGTCCTGTACTATGGCTACACCTTC	CASRAGTGGVLYYGYTF